These 3 T cell receptor beta chains came from one sample sequenced in a study of T cell repertoires in cytomegalovirus infection. TCRdb reanalysed the reads using MiXCR and keeps one entry per CDR3 protein. Found here are 310,000 or so distinct CDR3 sequences, more than 20% of them singletons; the top ten hold roughly 14%. The sequencing input was PBMCs. Receptors were obtained from a human donor in good health (CMV status not recorded). Some clones in this sample may be carry-over from other donors' samples.

Only a few counts were recorded for this clonotype. DNA of the CDR3: TGTGCCAGCAGCGTCGGGACTAGCGGGAGGGCGGAGACCCAGTACTTC. The encoded protein is CASSVGTSGRAETQYF. This chain links TRBV11-2 with TRBJ2-5; TRBD2 matches 16 bases. The germline V gene encodes CDR1 SGHAT and CDR2 FQNNGV. V lost 5 bases, J lost 5 bases, and 5 bases stayed unmatched. The CDR3 extends over 16 amino acids.

This chain uses TRBV28 with TRBJ1-6; D perhaps matches TRBD1 (6 bases). This CDR3 is built from 15 residues. Trimming shortened V by 7 bases and J by 6 bases, and 16 bases separated the two germline ends. CDR1 is MDHEN and CDR2 is SYDVKM in the germline V gene. The CDR3: CASNSLDRVNSPLHF. For the CDR3, the DNA is TGTGCCAGCAACTCCCTGGACAGAGTTAATTCACCCCTCCACTTT.

Only one count was recorded for this clonotype. V and J are TRBV2 and TRBJ1-5; a possible D gene is TRBD1 (5 bases). CDR1 and CDR2 from the germline V gene are SNHLY and FYNNEI. V lost 7 bases, J lost 4 bases, and 8 bases lay in between. The CDR3 extends over 12 amino acids. CDR3: CASTGLNQPQHF. DNA of the CDR3: TGTGCCAGCACAGGGCTAAATCAGCCCCAGCATTTT.